The present TCR beta chain was sequenced within a study of glioma-infiltrating T cells. Study-wide results and caveats: Gliomas, especially low-grade, showed above-expected tissue-blood divergence; non-neoplastic patients showed below. Tissue and blood shared very few CDR3 sequences.

The iRepertoire nested amplicon-rescue multiplex PCR amplified TCR alpha and beta CDR3s from RNA. For one-step reverse transcription and amplification, about 90-450 ng of tissue mRNA or PBMC total RNA was used. MiXCR, applied by TCRdb to the multiplex PCR reads, yields one record per CDR3 protein. The data contain around 100,000 distinct CDR3 sequences, about 30% of them singletons. In its sample, this clonotype was seen a few times. Antigen specificity is unknown. CDR1 and CDR2 from the germline V gene are SQVTM and ANQGSEA. The V end was cut by 4 bases, the J end by 6 bases, with 19 bases between. The CDR3 is 14 amino acids.

J is TRBJ2-7 and V is TRBV29-1, with D tentatively TRBD1 (6 bases). This TCR was recovered from a human donor with low-grade glioma or glioblastoma, undergoing nonglioma brain surgery, or in good health (not recorded which). The sequencing sample was made of glioma tissue, nonneoplastic brain tissue, or PBMCs (not recorded which). The CDR3 bases are TGCAGCGTTGGAGGCTATACTACAGGGAGCGAGCAGTACTTC. This encodes CSVGGYTTGSEQYF.